Each of the 2 T cell receptor beta chains below was sequenced from the same sample in a study of blood T cell repertoires in COVID-19. TCRdb keeps only in-frame clones here, not all; method: immunoSEQ multiplex PCR. The data show roughly 220,000 clones, 80% to 85% seen once. Sequenced input: peripheral blood. These receptors all come from a woman aged 60-75 years with acute or convalescent COVID-19.

This chain links TRBV11-2 with TRBJ1-6, with D perhaps matching TRBD1 (5 bases). Germline CDR1 SGHAT, CDR2 FQNNGV. This CDR3 has 15 amino acids. The V end was cut by 5 bases, the J end by 9 bases, with 17 bases between. The CDR3 DNA follows: TGTGCCAGCAGCCCTCATGGGGACTCTGGTTCACCCCTCCACTTT. This encodes CASSPHGDSGSPLHF.

The chain employs TRBV24-1 and TRBJ2-3; a weak D match, TRBD2 (5 bases). Per the germline V gene, CDR1 is KGHDR and CDR2 is SFDVKD. This CDR3 contains 14 residues. V lost 3 bases, J lost 6 bases, and 12 bases lay in between. The CDR3 DNA sequence: TGTGCCACCAGTGATGCGGGCCTTAGCGATACGCAGTATTTT. Translation gives CATSDAGLSDTQYF.